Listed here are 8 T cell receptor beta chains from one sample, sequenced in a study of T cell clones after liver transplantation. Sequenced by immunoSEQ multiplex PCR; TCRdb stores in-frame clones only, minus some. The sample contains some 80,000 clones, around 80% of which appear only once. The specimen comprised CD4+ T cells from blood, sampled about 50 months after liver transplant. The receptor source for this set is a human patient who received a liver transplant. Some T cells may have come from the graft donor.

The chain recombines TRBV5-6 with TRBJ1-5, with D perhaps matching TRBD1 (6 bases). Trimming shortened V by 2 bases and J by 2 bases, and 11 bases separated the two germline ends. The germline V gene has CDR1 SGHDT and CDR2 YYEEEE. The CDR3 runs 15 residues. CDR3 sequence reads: CASSFGGLGNQPQHF. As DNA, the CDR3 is TGTGCCAGCAGCTTCGGGGGCCTAGGCAATCAGCCCCAGCATTTT.

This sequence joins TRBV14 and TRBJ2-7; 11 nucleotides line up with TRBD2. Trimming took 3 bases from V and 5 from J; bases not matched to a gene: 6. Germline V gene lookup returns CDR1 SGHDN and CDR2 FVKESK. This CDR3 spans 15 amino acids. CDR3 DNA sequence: TGTGCCAGCAGCCAGACACTAGCGGGAGCCCACGAGCAGTACTTC. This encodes CASSQTLAGAHEQYF.

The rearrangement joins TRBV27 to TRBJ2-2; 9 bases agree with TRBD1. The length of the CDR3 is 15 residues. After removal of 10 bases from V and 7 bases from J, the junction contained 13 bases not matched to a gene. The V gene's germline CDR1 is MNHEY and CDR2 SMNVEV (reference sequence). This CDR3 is CATRSDRGGGGELFF. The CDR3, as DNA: TGTGCCACCCGGTCCGACAGGGGGGGAGGCGGGGAGCTGTTTTTT.

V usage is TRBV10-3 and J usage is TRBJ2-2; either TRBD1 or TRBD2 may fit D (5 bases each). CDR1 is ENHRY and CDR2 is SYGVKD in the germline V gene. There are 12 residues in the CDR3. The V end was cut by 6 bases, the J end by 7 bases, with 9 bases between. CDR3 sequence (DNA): TGTGCCATCAGGGGGGTGGACGGGGAGCTGTTTTTT. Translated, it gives CAIRGVDGELFF.

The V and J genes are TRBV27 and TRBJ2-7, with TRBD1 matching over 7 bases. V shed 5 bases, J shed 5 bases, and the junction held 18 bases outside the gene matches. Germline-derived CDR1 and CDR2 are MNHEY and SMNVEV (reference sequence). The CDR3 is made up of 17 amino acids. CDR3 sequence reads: CASSRYLSDRERHEQYF. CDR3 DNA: TGTGCCAGCAGTCGCTATCTATCCGACAGGGAGCGCCACGAGCAGTACTTC.

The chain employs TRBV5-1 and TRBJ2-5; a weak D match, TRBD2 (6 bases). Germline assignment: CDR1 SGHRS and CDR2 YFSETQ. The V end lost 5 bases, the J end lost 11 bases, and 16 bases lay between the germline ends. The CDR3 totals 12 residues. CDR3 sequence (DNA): TGCGCCAGCAGTCCAGTACCGGGGGAGCAGTACTTC. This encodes CASSPVPGEQYF.

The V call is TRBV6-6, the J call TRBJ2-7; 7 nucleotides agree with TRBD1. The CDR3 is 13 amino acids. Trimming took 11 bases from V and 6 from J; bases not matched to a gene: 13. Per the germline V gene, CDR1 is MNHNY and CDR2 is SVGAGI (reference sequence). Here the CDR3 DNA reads TGTGCCGTCGGAGACAGGGAGCTTGGCGAGCAGTACTTC. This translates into CAVGDRELGEQYF.

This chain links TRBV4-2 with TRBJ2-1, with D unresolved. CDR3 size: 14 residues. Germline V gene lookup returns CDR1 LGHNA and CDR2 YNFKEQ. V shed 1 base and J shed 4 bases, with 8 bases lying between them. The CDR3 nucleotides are TGTGCCAGCAGCCAAGCCAGAATATACAATGAGCAGTTCTTC. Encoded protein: CASSQARIYNEQFF.